The sample holds one count of the clone carrying this T cell receptor (beta chain). V was trimmed by 0 bases and J by 7 bases, leaving 13 bases between them. This CDR3 comprises 14 residues. Germline CDR1 SGHNT, CDR2 YYREEE (reference sequence). This specimen comes from a study of shared clonotypes between healthy human individuals. Sequencing used immunoSEQ multiplex PCR; TCRdb keeps in-frame clones, though not all of them. Of about 480,000 clones listed, over 75% are singletons. Sequenced sample: PBMCs. The sequence was collected from a woman between 40 and 55 years old in good health. Some clones in this sample may be carry-over from other donors' samples. This chain joins TRBV5-4 and TRBJ1-1; D may be TRBD1 (6 bases). The DNA for the CDR3 is TGTGCCAGCAGCTTGGCGGGGGGCTGGGGTGAAGCTTTCTTT. Translation gives CASSLAGGWGEAFF.